This T cell receptor (beta chain) comes out of a study of T cell responses to AZD1222 COVID-19 vaccine. Turning to the study itself: The analysis combined second doses at about 4 or about 12 weeks.

J lost 0 bases, V lost 5 bases, and 8 bases had no gene match. The CDR3 has 17 amino acids. Per germline, CDR1 SGHVS and CDR2 FQNEAQ. Sequenced by immunoSEQ multiplex PCR; TCRdb stores in-frame clones only, minus some. The sample has some 150,000 clones, roughly 91% seen once. The V call is TRBV7-8, the J call TRBJ2-2, with 8 positions matching TRBD2. The sequence derives from an adult in good health. The sequencing here drew on peripheral blood, taken on day 0 of AZD1222 vaccination. CDR3 DNA: TGTGCCAGCAGCCGCGGGGGGTCGAAGGCGAACACCGGGGAGCTGTTTTTT. This codes for CASSRGGSKANTGELFF.